This TCR beta chain was captured by sequencing in a study of PD-1 blockade in classical Hodgkin lymphoma. V was pared by 0 bases and J by 0 bases, with 9 bases between. The CDR3 is 14 residues long. CDR1 GTSNPN and CDR2 SVGIG come from the germline V gene (reference sequence). Sequencing was performed with immunoSEQ multiplex PCR; in TCRdb, only in-frame clones are kept and a portion is missing. The profile covers roughly 96,000 clones, with about 93% appearing a single time and less than 2% taken by the ten largest. The time point: cycle 4 day 1 (C4D1), after 6 weeks of nivolumab. Every one of the patients relapsed after autologous stem cell transplantation (brentuximab vedotin exposure was variable).

This material consisted of peripheral blood mononuclear cells (PBMCs), taken before the fourth cycle of nivolumab. The sequence came from a human donor with classical Hodgkin lymphoma. The chain carries TRBV30 and TRBJ2-7; a weak D match, TRBD1 (6 bases). The CDR3 DNA reads as TGTGCCTGGAGTGTAGGGGGAAGCTCCTACGAGCAGTACTTC. Amino acid sequence: CAWSVGGSSYEQYF.